This TCR beta chain was recovered during a study of blood T cell repertoires in COVID-19. The table came from immunoSEQ multiplex PCR; TCRdb's copy has only in-frame clones and leaves some out. Here the sample spans approximately 170,000 clones, less than 90% being singletons. CDR3 length: 14 residues. Losses at the gene ends were 6 bases for V and 15 bases for J; bases not matched to a gene: 15. CDR1 is MNHEY and CDR2 is SVGAGI in the germline V gene. The participants were between about 18 and 90 years old and came from 24 US areas. The rearrangement uses TRBV6-5 and TRBJ2-1; 9 bases agree with TRBD2. Sample: PBMCs or T cells enriched from blood (not recorded which). The source is a woman in her forties or fifties who had recovered from COVID-19. The CDR3 reads CASSNPASGTSLFF. CDR3 DNA: TGTGCCAGCAGCAACCCGGCTAGCGGGACCTCCCTGTTCTTC.